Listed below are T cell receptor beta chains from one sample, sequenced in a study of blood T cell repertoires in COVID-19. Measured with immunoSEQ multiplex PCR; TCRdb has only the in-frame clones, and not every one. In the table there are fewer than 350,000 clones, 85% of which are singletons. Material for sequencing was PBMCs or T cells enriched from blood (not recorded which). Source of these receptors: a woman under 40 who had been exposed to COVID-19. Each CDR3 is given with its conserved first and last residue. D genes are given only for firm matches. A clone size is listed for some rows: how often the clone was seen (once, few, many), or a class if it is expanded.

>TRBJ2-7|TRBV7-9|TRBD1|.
CASSLDAGTGGAEQYF
TGTGCCAGCAGCTTAGATGCCGGGACAGGGGGCGCCGAGCAGTACTTC
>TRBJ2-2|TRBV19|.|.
CASSIDYPRGELFF
TGTGCCAGTAGTATAGACTATCCGCGCGGGGAGCTGTTTTTT
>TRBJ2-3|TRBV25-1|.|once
CASLTTAADTQYF
TGTGCCAGCCTGACGACAGCAGCAGATACGCAGTATTTT
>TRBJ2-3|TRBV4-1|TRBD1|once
CASSPRGTGTGVADTQYF
TGCGCCAGCAGCCCCCGGGGGACCGGGACAGGGGTGGCAGATACGCAGTATTTT
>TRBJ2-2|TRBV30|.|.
CAWSASANTGELFF
TGTGCCTGGAGCGCGAGTGCGAACACCGGGGAGCTGTTTTTT
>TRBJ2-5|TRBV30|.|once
CAWSSNRGQETQYF
TGTGCCTGGAGTTCTAACCGGGGGCAAGAGACCCAGTACTTC
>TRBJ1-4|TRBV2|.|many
CASRDDGENREKLFF
TGTGCCAGCAGGGATGATGGAGAGAATCGGGAAAAACTGTTTTTT
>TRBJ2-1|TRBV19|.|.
CASSIVGSPNEQFF
TGTGCCAGTAGTATAGTTGGCTCACCTAATGAGCAGTTCTTC
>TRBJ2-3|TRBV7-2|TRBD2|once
CASSLTSGGAGDTQYF
TGTGCCAGCAGCTTGACTAGCGGGGGGGCCGGGGATACGCAGTATTTT
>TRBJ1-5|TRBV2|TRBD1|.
CASRAGGTQPQHF
TGTGCCAGCAGGGCAGGGGGCACTCAGCCCCAGCATTTT
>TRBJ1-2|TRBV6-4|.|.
CASRDSPANYGYTF
TGTGCCAGCAGAGATAGTCCCGCTAACTATGGCTACACCTTC
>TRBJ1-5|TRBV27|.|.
CASRDKDRFGPQHF
TGTGCCAGCAGAGATAAAGACAGGTTTGGGCCCCAGCATTTT
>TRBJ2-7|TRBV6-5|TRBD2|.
CASRPLAAYEQYF
TGTGCCAGCAGGCCCCTAGCGGCCTACGAGCAGTACTTC
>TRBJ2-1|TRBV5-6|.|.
CASSLGSQQQFF
TGTGCCAGCAGCTTAGGTAGCCAACAGCAGTTCTTC
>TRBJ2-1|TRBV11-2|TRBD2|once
CASSSFRTSGREGDEQFF
TGTGCCAGCAGCAGTTTTCGGACTAGCGGGAGAGAAGGAGATGAGCAGTTCTTC
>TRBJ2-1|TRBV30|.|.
CAWSVGGGMGFF
TGTGCCTGGAGTGTAGGTGGAGGGATGGGGTTCTTC
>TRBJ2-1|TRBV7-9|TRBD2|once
CASSLQGLAGYNEQFF
TGTGCCAGCAGCTTACAGGGACTAGCGGGATACAATGAGCAGTTCTTC
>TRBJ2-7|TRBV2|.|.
CASKDRDYEQYF
TGTGCCAGCAAGGACAGAGACTACGAGCAGTACTTC
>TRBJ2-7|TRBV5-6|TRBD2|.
CASSSGAGRSSYEQYF
TGTGCCAGCAGCTCGGGAGCGGGAAGAAGCTCCTACGAGCAGTACTTC
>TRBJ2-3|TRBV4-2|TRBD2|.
CASSQVGTSGRTDTQYF
TGTGCCAGCAGCCAAGTAGGGACTAGCGGAAGAACAGATACGCAGTATTTT
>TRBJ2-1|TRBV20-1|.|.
CSAPLYNEQFF
TGCAGTGCTCCCCTCTACAATGAGCAGTTCTTC
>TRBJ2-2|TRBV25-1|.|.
CASSSRYERDKNTGELFF
TGTGCCAGCAGTAGCCGTTATGAGAGGGACAAGAACACCGGGGAGCTGTTTTTT
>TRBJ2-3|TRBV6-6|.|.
CASSYGLGADTQYF
TGTGCCAGCAGTTACGGGCTGGGTGCAGATACGCAGTATTTT
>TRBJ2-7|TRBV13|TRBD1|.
CASSTRTGINYEQYF
TGTGCCAGCAGCACTCGGACAGGAATAAACTACGAGCAGTACTTC
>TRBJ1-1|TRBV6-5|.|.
CASSKTGVNTEAFF
TGTGCCAGCAGTAAGACAGGTGTAAACACTGAAGCTTTCTTT
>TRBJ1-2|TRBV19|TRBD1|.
CASSVGTGANYGYTF
TGTGCCAGTAGTGTCGGGACAGGGGCTAACTATGGCTACACCTTC
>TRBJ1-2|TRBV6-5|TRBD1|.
CASKRGTDYGYTF
TGTGCCAGCAAACGGGGGACAGACTATGGCTACACCTTC
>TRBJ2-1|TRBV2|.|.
CASTGTGNNEQFF
TGTGCCAGCACTGGTACGGGAAACAATGAGCAGTTCTTC
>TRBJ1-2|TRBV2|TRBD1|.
CASSVGTGGGYGYTF
TGTGCCAGCAGTGTTGGGACAGGGGGCGGCTATGGCTACACCTTC
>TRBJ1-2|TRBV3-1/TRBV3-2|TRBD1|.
CASSQARTGLTNGYTF
TGTGCCAGCAGCCAAGCGAGGACAGGGTTAACGAATGGCTACACCTTC
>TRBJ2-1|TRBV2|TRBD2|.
CASSHWTSGSYNEQFF
TGTGCCAGCAGTCACTGGACTAGCGGCTCCTACAATGAGCAGTTCTTC
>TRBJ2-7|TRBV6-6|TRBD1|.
CASTRDREFREQYF
TGTGCCAGCACCCGAGACAGGGAGTTCAGGGAGCAGTACTTC
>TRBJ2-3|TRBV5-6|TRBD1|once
CASSLASGGTQYF
TGTGCCAGCAGCTTGGCCTCAGGGGGCACGCAGTATTTT
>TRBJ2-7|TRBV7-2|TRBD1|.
CASTGQGAAYEQYF
TGTGCCAGCACGGGACAGGGGGCGGCCTACGAGCAGTACTTC
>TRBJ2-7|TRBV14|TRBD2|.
CASSQLGCQEVAVLWRGDSREQYF
TGTGCCAGCAGCCAATTGGGGTGTCAAGAAGTAGCCGTCTTATGGCGGGGGGATTCCCGGGAGCAGTACTTC
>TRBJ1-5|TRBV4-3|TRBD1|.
CASSPDRQGGQPQHF
TGCGCCAGCAGCCCGGACCGACAGGGCGGTCAGCCCCAGCATTTT
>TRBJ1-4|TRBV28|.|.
CASSPGGSEFF
TGTGCCAGCAGTCCTGGAGGGTCGGAGTTTTTT
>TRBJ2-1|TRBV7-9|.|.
CASSDRIHEQFF
TGTGCCAGCAGCGACAGGATCCATGAGCAGTTCTTC
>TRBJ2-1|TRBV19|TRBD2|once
CASSIAGTRGFNEQFF
TGTGCCAGTAGTATAGCCGGGACTAGGGGGTTCAATGAGCAGTTCTTC
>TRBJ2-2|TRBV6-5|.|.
CASSYVGAGELFF
TGTGCCAGCAGTTACGTAGGGGCCGGGGAGCTGTTTTTT
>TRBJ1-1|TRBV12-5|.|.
CASGGEGEAFF
TGTGCTAGTGGCGGGGAGGGTGAAGCTTTCTTT
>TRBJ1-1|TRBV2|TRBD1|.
CASIDSLDRANTEAFF
TGTGCCAGCATCGATTCCTTGGACAGGGCGAACACTGAAGCTTTCTTT
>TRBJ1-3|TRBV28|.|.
CASSYPESSGNTIYF
TGTGCCAGCAGTTATCCGGAGAGCTCTGGAAACACCATATATTTT
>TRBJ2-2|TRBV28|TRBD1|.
CASNRDRGSGNTGELFF
TGTGCCAGCAACCGGGACAGGGGGTCGGGGAACACCGGGGAGCTGTTTTTT
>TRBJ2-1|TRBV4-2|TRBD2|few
CASSQPRATSGRYNEQFF
TGTGCCAGCAGCCAACCTAGGGCGACTAGCGGGAGATACAATGAGCAGTTCTTC
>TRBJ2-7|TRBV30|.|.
CACDETVSTSYEQYF
TGTGCCTGCGATGAAACAGTTTCAACGTCCTACGAGCAGTACTTC
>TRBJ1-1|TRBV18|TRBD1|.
CASSPLGQGGRNTEAFF
TGTGCCAGCTCACCATTAGGACAGGGGGGGCGCAACACTGAAGCTTTCTTT
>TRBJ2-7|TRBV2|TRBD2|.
CASIIAGGPPNF
TGTGCCAGCATTATAGCGGGAGGGCCTCCTAACTTC
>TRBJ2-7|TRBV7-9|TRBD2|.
CASSLRSGGAADEQYF
TGTGCCAGCAGCTTACGTAGCGGGGGGGCGGCTGACGAGCAGTACTTC
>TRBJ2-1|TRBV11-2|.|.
CASSHDGRGANNEQFF
TGTGCCAGCAGCCACGATGGGCGGGGTGCAAACAATGAGCAGTTCTTC
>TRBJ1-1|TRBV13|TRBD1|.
CASSTRQGASTEAFF
TGTGCCAGCAGCACCCGACAGGGGGCGAGCACTGAAGCTTTCTTT
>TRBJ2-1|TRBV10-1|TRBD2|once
CARVGLAGGSSYNEQFF
TGCGCCAGAGTTGGACTAGCGGGGGGGAGCTCCTACAATGAGCAGTTCTTC
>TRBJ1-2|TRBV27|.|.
CASSPPPMSTNYGYTF
TGTGCCAGCAGTCCCCCCCCTATGTCAACTAACTATGGCTACACCTTC
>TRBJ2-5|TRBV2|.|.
CASSFQGGETQYF
TGTGCCAGCAGTTTCCAGGGTGGGGAGACCCAGTACTTC
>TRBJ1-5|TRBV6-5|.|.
CASTPGVSNQPQHF
TGTGCCAGCACCCCAGGGGTTAGCAATCAGCCCCAGCATTTT